This entry concerns a single TCR beta chain. The entry originates in a study of cytomegalovirus exposure and HLA in healthy donors. Assay: immunoSEQ multiplex PCR; the TCRdb copy retains only in-frame clones and omits some. Among 200,000 or so clones, 75% to 95% were seen once, and the ten largest hold 0.85% to 1.2%. V gave up 0 bases and J gave up 7 bases, with 7 bases separating them. The CDR3 is 12 residues long. CDR1 SGHRS and CDR2 YFSETQ come from the germline V gene. The chain uses TRBV5-1 and TRBJ1-1; possibly TRBD1 for D (5 bases). Sequencing used PBMCs. This clonotype originated in a woman aged 18-30 years in good health and CMV-seronegative. CDR3 in amino acids: CASSLGTREAFF. CDR3 DNA: TGCGCCAGCAGCTTGGGGACACGTGAAGCTTTCTTT.